This T cell receptor (beta chain) was sequenced in a study of cytomegalovirus exposure and HLA in healthy donors (TCRdb year 2017). Describing the broader study: In an earlier analysis of around 540 of the donors, about 260 Gb of sequence data and some 100 million unique TCR beta sequences from about 190 million T cells were reported. Roughly 300 gigabases of sequencing data and approximately 84 million unique TCR sequences were included in an early release covering 500 to 750 HLA-typed donors. Among the roughly 390 genotyped donors, about 83% belonged to the genetic ancestry cluster associated with self-reported Caucasian donors. The aim of the study was to test whether cataloging public T cell receptors could identify signatures of past pathogen exposure. The T cell repertoires of around 670 subjects were profiled by immunosequencing and related to cytomegalovirus serostatus. A separate validation cohort of 100 to 150 different subjects was used in addition to the roughly 670-subject first cohort. To predict cytomegalovirus infection status, the study brought together high-throughput TCR immunosequencing, statistical association of individual TCRs with disease status, and machine learning. To study patterns of TCR occurrence, a later analysis re-analyzed previously published TCR beta repertoires from 550 to 800 donors and added high-resolution HLA genotyping. Rather than drawing on any new phenotypic data, the later analysis identified candidate immune exposures from TCR beta sequences and the way those sequences occurred across donors. An earlier analysis of several hundred of the donors applied high-throughput TCR beta sequencing to assess whether each TCR beta V gene segment acted as functional or pseudogenic. Alongside the repertoire data, information on donor age, sex, ethnicity and CMV serostatus was compiled. A later genetic analysis took genome-wide SNP genotypes for about 65% of the roughly 670 donors and used that subset as a discovery cohort. Every repertoire in the discovery cohort had been generated on one and the same sequencing platform. Both class I and class II loci were covered by HLA typing, at four-digit resolution. Typing coverage differed by locus: A, B, C, DRB1 and DQB1 were typed in about 620-640 donors, DQA1 in 522, DPA1 in some 600, and DPB1 in 450 to 490. Because of strong linkage in the cohort, roughly 5 DR-DQ haplotypes were treated as single units for association and clustering. Across under 500 genotyped donors of the cohort, an average of about 240,000 unique TCR beta nucleotide sequences per donor were sequenced, and about a sixth of those sequences were non-productive.

The cohort comprised under 700 healthy bone marrow donors. At the time of sampling, every cohort member was nominally healthy, though immune exposures that went unrecorded were likely present. The donor tested CMV seronegative and was one of the 352 seronegative cohort members. A peripheral blood sample was provided by each donor, and peripheral blood mononuclear cells were used for TCR beta sequencing. Genomic DNA extraction from the blood cell samples was performed with the Qiagen DNeasy Blood Extraction Kit. Counted from cysteine to phenylalanine, this CDR3 has 16 amino acids. Of the read, only the CDR3 DNA is kept; its 48 bases are in frame from base 1. CDR1 SGDLS and CDR2 YYNGEE were looked up in the germline V gene. The V end gives up 4 bases and the J end 4 bases, leaving 11 bases in the junction not matched to a gene. The paper as a whole reports these results and caveats: A further reported finding was that TCR beta sequences accurately predicted the HLA-A and HLA-B alleles for most subjects in the first cohort. Correlated functional status among segregating V segments might reflect linkage disequilibrium, but an unknown experimental factor could not be ruled out. In a later analysis, HLA-associated TCR beta chains were found to be more clonally expanded and to have lower generation probabilities than equally common non-associated chains. Because HLA typing was missing for some donors at each locus, association tests included only the typed subset. A later analysis found that most CMV-associated TCR beta chains appeared HLA-restricted, with HLA associations seemingly driven largely by CMV exposure. According to a later genetic analysis, donors in an Asian-associated ancestry cluster had fewer N-insertions in productive TCRs than the approximately 700-donor mean. Across donors, most TCR sequences were observed very rarely, whereas some public TCRs were present in many individuals. The study gave a list of 150 to 200 TCR beta chains associated with cytomegalovirus. For the cohort, immune exposure information was limited to CMV serostatus. In a later genetic analysis, a missense DCLRE1C variant was associated with V-gene and J-gene trimming of TCR beta chains, and the association was replicated in an independent cohort. It was suggested by the authors that the approach could potentially be generalized to other disease states and immunological phenotypes. According to a later analysis, TCR association rates differed among HLA loci, with DRB1 alleles showing the most associated TCRs and HLA-C alleles showing the fewest. The classifier was reported to diagnose cytomegalovirus status with high specificity and sensitivity in both the original and validation cohorts. A cluster of highly shared sequence variants was judged likely to be a technical artifact of the sequencing pipeline. Assigning TCR associations to individual alleles was difficult when HLA alleles, especially DR and DQ, strongly co-occurred. The presence/absence analyses assumed that sequencing depth was roughly uniform across donors, and that assumption may not be true. The 87-base-pair reads could not distinguish some IMGT-functional V segments, including TRBV6-2 and TRBV6-3, so those segments were excluded. In an earlier analysis of 500 to 650 of the donors, most TCR beta V segments appeared in productive rearrangements about 87% or about 30% of the time, broadly matching IMGT annotations. A later analysis associated 15,000 to 20,000 TCR beta sequences with specific HLA alleles at a false discovery rate of 0.05. A few of the identified cytomegalovirus-associated TCR beta chains were confirmed in vitro to be specific for cytomegalovirus antigens. Because counts were too low, seventeen rarely observed V segments, including chromosome 9 orphons, were left out of the earlier analysis of 587 of the donors. The cohort was sequenced for TCR beta chains only, and without alpha or paired-chain data the features that could be detected were limited. Several of the top co-occurrence clusters appeared to be linked to parvovirus B19, influenza, CMV and Epstein-Barr virus, according to a later analysis.

Library creation used the immunoSEQ multiplex PCR assay. A mixture of 60 forward primers for TCR Vbeta segments and 13 reverse primers for TCR Jbeta segments was used in the multiplex PCR. Amplification of the CDR3 region of rearranged TCR beta genes was performed with a multiplex PCR assay on genomic DNA. On the Illumina HiSeq System, the amplified TCR beta libraries were sequenced as 87-base-pair reads. Regarding the original processing steps: A later analysis tallied around 87 million unique TCR beta chains across the 610 or so repertoires, and approximately 9.9 million of those chains were shared by two or more donors. To remove PCR and sequencing errors, raw reads were error-corrected and collapsed into unique sequences using a nearest-neighbor algorithm that merged closely related sequences. To assign V, D and J gene segments, CDR3 sequences were aligned to IMGT reference sequences. For a sequence to be retained, a match of at least six nucleotides to both a V gene segment and a J gene segment was required. Rearrangements were classified as productive when the CDR3 lacked stop codons and remained in frame with V and J, and all other rearrangements were classified as non-productive. Following IMGT convention, CDR3 was defined as the stretch from the second conserved V-encoded cysteine to the conserved J-encoded phenylalanine. In an earlier analysis of more than 550 of the donors, sequences lacking an unambiguous match to a single V gene segment were excluded. In an earlier analysis of more than 500 of the donors, a V segment was called functional when productive rearrangements were above 56.7%, and segregating when the standard deviation between donors exceeded 5%. A statistical classification framework was built to diagnose cytomegalovirus status from the catalog of TCR beta chain sequences. In a later analysis, V and J genes were assigned by comparing TCR nucleotide sequences against IMGT/GENE-DB human TR gene sequences. A later analysis assigned CDR3 sequences and most-parsimonious VDJ recombination scenarios with the TCRdist pipeline. A later analysis defined each TCR beta chain by its CDR3 amino acid sequence plus V-gene family, and excluded reads lacking a unique V-gene family. As a way to deal with suspected cross-contamination and a sequencing artifact, a later analysis dropped 592 nucleotide sequences that were highly shared and had low generation probability. For each public chain, a later analysis derived a clonal expansion index from normalized ranks of inferred template counts within each repertoire. Generation probabilities in a later analysis came from a VDJ recombination model fitted to out-of-frame rearrangements, and those results were checked against IGoR. Hypergeometric tests were used in a later analysis to score TCR-TCR, TCR-HLA and TCR-CMV co-occurrence, with a repertoire-size bias correction applied to the TCR pairs. A later analysis estimated false discovery rates by permuting HLA or CMV assignments 20 times. A later analysis grouped co-occurring TCRs with DBSCAN, adding TCRdist sequence similarity when clustering within HLA-allele-positive subsets. For co-occurrence clustering, repertoires with fewer than 30,000 or more than 120,000 public chains were excluded, along with several repertoires with anomalous nucleotide sharing. This is the immuneACCESS table as TCRdb keeps it, with only in-frame sequences that have V and J called. A part of the clones is gone; compared with another copy, unresolved V genes explain less than half, and the rest is unexplained. The V and J calls and clone size were taken over from that table, and D and trimming were inferred from the DNA. The sample profile shows around 170,000 clones; roughly 77% of them were found once. About 1.9% of the sample is held by the ten biggest clonotypes.

Remarks on this clone: The antigen it binds to is not known. Base qualities are not recorded, but no much larger clone differs from it by a single base.

The sequenced sample consisted of PBMCs. The TCR originated in a woman in her 30s in good health and CMV-seronegative. The sequence joins TRBV9 to TRBJ1-2; 9 bases in the junction line up with TRBD1. The CDR3 is CASSPRGGTGTYGYTF. The DNA sequence is given as TGTGCCAGCAGCCCTAGAGGGGGGACAGGGACCTATGGCTACACCTTC.